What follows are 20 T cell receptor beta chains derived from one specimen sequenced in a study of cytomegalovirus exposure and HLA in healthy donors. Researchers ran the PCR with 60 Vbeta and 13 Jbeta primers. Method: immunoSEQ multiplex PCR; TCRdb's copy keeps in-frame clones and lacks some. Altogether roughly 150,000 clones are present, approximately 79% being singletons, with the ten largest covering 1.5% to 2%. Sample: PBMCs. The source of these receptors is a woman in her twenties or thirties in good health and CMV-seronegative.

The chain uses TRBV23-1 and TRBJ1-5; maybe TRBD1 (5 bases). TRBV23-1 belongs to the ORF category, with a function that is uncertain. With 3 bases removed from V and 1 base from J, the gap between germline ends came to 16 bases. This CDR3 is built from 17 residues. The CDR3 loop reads CASSHPRKGASNQPQHF. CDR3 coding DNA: TGCGCCAGCAGTCATCCCCGGAAAGGGGCCAGCAATCAGCCCCAGCATTTT.

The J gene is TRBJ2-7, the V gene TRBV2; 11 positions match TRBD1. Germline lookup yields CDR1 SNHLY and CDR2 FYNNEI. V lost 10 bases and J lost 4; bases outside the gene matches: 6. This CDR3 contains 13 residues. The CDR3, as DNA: TGTGCCACAAGGACAGGGGGCCAGTACGAGCAGTACTTC. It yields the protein CATRTGGQYEQYF.

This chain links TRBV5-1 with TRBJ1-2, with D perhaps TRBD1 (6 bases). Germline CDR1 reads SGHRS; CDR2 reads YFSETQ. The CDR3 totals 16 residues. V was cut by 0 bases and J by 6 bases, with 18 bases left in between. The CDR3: CASSLAVGQRANGYTF. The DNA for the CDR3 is TGCGCCAGCAGCTTGGCCGTAGGACAGAGGGCTAATGGCTACACCTTC.

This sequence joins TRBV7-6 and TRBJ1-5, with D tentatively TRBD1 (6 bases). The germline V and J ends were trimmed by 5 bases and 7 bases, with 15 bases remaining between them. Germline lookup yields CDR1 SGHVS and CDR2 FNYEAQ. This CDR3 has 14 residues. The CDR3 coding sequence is TGTGCCAGCAGCACCGGCCCGGGGGGCCAGCCCCAGCATTTT. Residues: CASSTGPGGQPQHF.

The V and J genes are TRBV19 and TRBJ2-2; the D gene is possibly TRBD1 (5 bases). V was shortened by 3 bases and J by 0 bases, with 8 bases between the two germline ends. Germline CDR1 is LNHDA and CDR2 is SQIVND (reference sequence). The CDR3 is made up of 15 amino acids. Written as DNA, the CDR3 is TGTGCCAGTAGTATGAGGACATCGAACACCGGGGAGCTGTTTTTT. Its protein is CASSMRTSNTGELFF.

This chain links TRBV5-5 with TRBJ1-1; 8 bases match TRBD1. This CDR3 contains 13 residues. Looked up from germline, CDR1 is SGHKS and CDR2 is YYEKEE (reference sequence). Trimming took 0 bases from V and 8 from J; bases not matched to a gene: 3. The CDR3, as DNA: TGTGCCAGCAGCTTGGCGGGGGACAGGGAAGCTTTCTTT. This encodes CASSLAGDREAFF.

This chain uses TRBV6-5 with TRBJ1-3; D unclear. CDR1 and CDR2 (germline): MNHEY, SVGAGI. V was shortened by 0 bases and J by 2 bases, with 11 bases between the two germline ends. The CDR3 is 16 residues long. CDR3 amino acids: CASSYSRGVPGNTIYF. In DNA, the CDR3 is TGTGCCAGCAGTTACTCGAGAGGAGTTCCTGGAAACACCATATATTTT.

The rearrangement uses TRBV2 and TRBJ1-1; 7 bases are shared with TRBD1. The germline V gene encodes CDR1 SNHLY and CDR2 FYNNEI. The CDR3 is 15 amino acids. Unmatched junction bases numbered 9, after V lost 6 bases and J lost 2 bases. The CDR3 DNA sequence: TGTGCCAGCAGGGGGGGACAGCTAAGAAACACTGAAGCTTTCTTT. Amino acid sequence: CASRGGQLRNTEAFF.

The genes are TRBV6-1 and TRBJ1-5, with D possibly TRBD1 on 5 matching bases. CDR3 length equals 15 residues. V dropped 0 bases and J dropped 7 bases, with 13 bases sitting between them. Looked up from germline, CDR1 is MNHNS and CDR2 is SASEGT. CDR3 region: CASSEARGSWQPQHF. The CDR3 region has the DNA TGTGCCAGCAGTGAAGCGCGGGGGTCGTGGCAGCCCCAGCATTTT.

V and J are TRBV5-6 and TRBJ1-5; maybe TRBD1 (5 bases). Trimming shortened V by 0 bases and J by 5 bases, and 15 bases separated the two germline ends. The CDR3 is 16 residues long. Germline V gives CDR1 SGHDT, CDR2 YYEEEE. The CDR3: CASSLAGTGRYQPQHF. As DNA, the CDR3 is TGTGCCAGCAGCTTGGCTGGTACAGGTCGCTATCAGCCCCAGCATTTT.

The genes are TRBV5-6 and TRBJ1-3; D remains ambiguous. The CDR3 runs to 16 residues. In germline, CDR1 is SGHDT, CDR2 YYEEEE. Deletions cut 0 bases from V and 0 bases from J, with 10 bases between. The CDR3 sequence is CASSLDGWSSGNTIYF. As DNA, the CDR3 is TGTGCCAGCAGCTTGGATGGGTGGAGCTCTGGAAACACCATATATTTT. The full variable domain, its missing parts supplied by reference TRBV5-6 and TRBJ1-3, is DAGVTQSPTHLIKTRGQQVTLRCSPKSGHDTVSWYQQALGQGPQFIFQYYEEEERQRGNFPDRFSGHQFPNYSSELNVNALLLGDSALYLCASSLDGWSSGNTIYFGEGSWLTVV.

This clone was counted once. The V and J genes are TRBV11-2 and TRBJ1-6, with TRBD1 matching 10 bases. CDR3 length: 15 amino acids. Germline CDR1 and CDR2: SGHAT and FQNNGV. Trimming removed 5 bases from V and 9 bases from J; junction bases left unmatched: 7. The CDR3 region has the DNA TGTGCCAGCAGCCCCAGACAGGGGGCGGCTTCACCCCTCCACTTT. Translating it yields CASSPRQGAASPLHF.

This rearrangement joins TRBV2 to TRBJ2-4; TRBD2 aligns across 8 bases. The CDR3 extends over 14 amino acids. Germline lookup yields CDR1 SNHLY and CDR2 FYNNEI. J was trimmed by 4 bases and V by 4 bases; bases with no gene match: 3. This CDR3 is CASSGGLGKNIQYF. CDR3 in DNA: TGTGCCAGCAGTGGGGGACTAGGGAAAAACATTCAGTACTTC.

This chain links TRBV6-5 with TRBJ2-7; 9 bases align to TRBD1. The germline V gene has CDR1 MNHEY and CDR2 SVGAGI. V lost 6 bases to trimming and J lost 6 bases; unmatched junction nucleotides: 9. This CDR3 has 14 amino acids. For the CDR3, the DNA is TGTGCCAGCAGGGGACAGGGTGGGGCCCCCGAGCAGTACTTC. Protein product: CASRGQGGAPEQYF.

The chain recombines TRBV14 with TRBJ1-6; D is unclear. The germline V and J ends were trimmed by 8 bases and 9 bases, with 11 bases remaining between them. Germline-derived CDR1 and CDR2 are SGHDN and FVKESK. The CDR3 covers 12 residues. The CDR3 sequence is CASGATGSPLHF. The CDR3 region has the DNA TGTGCCAGCGGCGCAACGGGTTCACCCCTCCACTTT.

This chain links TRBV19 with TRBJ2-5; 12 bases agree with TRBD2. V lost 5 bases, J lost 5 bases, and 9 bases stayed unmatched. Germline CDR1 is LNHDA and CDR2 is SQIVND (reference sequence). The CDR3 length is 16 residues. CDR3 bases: TGTGCCAGTAGTGTGACTAGCGGGGGCCCCCCGGAGACCCAGTACTTC. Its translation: CASSVTSGGPPETQYF.

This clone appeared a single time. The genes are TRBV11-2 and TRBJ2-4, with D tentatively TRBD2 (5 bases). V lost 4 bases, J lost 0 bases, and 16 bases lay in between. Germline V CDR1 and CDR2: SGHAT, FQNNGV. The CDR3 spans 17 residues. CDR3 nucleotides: TGTGCCAGCAGCTCCCAAGCGGTGCCGTTAGCCAAAAACATTCAGTACTTC. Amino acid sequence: CASSSQAVPLAKNIQYF. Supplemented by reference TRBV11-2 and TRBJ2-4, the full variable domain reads EAGVAQSPRYKIIEKRQSVAFWCNPISGHATLYWYQQILGQGPKLLIQFQNNGVVDDSQLPKDRFSAERLKGVDSTLKIQPAKLEDSAVYLCASSSQAVPLAKNIQYFGAGTRLSVL.

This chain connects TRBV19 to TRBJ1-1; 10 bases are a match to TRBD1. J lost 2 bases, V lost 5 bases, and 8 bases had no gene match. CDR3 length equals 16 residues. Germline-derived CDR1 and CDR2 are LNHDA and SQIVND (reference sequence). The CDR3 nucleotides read TGTGCCAGTAGTGGACGGACAGGGGGAAGAAACACTGAAGCTTTCTTT. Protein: CASSGRTGGRNTEAFF.

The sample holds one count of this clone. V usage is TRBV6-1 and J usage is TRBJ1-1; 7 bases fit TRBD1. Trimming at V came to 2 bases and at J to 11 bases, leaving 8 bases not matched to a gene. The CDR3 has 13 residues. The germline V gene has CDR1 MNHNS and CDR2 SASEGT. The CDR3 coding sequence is TGTGCCAGCAGTGAACGTGGGCAGGGGGAGGCTTTCTTT. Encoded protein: CASSERGQGEAFF.

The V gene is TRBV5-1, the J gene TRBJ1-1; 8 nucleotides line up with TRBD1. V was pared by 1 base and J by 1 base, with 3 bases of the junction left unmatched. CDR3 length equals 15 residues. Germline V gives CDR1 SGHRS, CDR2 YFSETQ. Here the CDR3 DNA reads TGCGCCAGCAGCTTGACCGGGACAGGGAACACTGAAGCTTTCTTT. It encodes CASSLTGTGNTEAFF.